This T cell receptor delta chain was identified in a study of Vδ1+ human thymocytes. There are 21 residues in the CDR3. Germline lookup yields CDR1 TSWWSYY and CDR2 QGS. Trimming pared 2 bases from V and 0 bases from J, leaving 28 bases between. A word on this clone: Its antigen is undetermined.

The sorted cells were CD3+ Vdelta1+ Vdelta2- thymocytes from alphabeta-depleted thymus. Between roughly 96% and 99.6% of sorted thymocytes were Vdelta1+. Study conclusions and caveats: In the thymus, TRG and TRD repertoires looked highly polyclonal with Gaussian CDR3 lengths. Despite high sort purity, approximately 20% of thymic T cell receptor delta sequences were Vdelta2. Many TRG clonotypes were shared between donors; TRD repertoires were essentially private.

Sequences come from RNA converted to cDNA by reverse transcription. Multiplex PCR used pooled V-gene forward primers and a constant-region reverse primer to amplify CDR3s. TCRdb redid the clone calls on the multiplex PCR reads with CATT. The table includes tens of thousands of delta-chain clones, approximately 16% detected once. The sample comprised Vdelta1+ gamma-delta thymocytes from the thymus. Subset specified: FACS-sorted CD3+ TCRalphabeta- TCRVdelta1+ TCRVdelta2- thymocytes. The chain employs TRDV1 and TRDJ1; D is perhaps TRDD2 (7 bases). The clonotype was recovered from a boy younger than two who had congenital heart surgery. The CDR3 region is CALGELLPILRGTPYTDKLIF. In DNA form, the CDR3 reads TGTGCTCTTGGGGAATTGCTTCCTATCTTACGGGGGACCCCGTACACCGATAAACTCATCTTT.